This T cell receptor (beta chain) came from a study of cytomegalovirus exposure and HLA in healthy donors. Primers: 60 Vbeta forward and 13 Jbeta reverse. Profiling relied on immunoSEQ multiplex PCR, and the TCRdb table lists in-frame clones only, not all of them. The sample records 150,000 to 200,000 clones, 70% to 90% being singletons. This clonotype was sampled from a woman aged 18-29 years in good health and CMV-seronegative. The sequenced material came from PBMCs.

The CDR3, as DNA: TGTGCCAGCAGTCGGAGGGCAGTCGACTATGGCTACACCTTC. The encoded protein is CASSRRAVDYGYTF. The chain joins TRBV6-6 to TRBJ1-2; unclear D gene. Between the trimmed V and J ends, which lost 5 bases and 3 bases, there was a span of 13 bases. The CDR3 has 14 residues. Germline CDR1 MNHNY, CDR2 SVGAGI (reference sequence).